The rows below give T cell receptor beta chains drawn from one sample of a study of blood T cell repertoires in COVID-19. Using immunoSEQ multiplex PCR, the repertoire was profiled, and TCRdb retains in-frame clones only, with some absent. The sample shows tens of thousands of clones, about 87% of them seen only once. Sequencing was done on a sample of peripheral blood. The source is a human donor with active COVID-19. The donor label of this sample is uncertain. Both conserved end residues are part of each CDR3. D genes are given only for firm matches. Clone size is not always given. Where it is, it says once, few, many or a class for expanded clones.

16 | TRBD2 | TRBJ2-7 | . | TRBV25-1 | CASSALGRGAPYEQYF | TGTGCCAGCAGCGCCCTAGGGCGGGGGGCACCATACGAGCAGTACTTC
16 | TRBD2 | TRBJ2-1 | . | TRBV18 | CASSPQAGGRVNEQFF | TGTGCCAGCTCACCGCAAGCGGGGGGGCGCGTCAATGAGCAGTTCTTC
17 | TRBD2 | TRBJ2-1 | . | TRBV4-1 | CASSQQLAGGPYNEQFF | TGCGCCAGCAGCCAACAACTAGCGGGAGGGCCCTACAATGAGCAGTTCTTC
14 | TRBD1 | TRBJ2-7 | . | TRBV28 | CASTLPGQGYEQYF | TGTGCCAGCACCTTGCCGGGACAGGGTTACGAGCAGTACTTC
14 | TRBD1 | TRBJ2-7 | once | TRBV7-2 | CASSAQGAAYEQYF | TGTGCCAGCAGCGCACAGGGGGCGGCGTACGAGCAGTACTTC
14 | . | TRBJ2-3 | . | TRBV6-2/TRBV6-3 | CASSSRRPPDTQYF | TGTGCCAGCAGTTCCCGGAGGCCCCCAGATACGCAGTATTTT
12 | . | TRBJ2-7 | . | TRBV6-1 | CASSDRVSEQYF | TGTGCCAGCAGTGACAGGGTTTCTGAGCAGTACTTC
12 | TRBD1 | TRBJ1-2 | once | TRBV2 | CASSKDRVRYTF | TGTGCCAGCAGTAAGGACAGGGTACGCTACACCTTC
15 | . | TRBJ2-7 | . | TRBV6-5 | CASSYKEGGLYEQYF | TGTGCCAGCAGTTACAAGGAGGGGGGGCTATACGAGCAGTACTTC
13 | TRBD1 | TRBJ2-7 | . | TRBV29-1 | CSVEDGTGDEQYF | TGCAGCGTTGAAGATGGGACAGGGGACGAGCAGTACTTC
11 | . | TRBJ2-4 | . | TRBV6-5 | CASKRENIQYF | TGTGCTAGTAAGCGGGAAAACATTCAGTACTTC
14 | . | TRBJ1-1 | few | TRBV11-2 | CASSLESDLTEAFF | TGTGCCAGCAGCTTAGAGAGTGACTTGACTGAAGCTTTCTTT
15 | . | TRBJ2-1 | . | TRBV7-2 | CASSHSAELYNEQFF | TGTGCCAGCAGCCACTCCGCGGAGCTCTACAATGAGCAGTTCTTC
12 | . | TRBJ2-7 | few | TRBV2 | CASKRGNYEQYF | TGTGCCAGCAAGAGGGGGAACTACGAGCAGTACTTC
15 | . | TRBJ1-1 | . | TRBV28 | CASSSPQRGDTEAFF | TGTGCCAGCAGTTCCCCCCAACGGGGGGACACTGAAGCTTTCTTT
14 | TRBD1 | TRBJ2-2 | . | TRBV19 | CASRGTGHTGELFF | TGTGCCAGCCGCGGGACAGGACACACCGGGGAGCTGTTTTTT
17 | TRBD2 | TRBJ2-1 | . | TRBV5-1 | CASSLAYTGGGYNEQFF | TGCGCCAGCAGCTTAGCCTACACGGGCGGGGGGTACAATGAGCAGTTCTTC
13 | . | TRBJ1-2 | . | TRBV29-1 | CSVGGGPNYGYTF | TGCAGCGTGGGGGGGGGACCTAACTATGGCTACACCTTC
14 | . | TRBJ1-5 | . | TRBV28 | CASSPISGDQPQHF | TGTGCCAGCAGCCCCATCTCGGGGGATCAGCCCCAGCATTTT
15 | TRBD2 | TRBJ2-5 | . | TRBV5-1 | CASSLSAGRGETQYF | TGCGCCAGCAGCCTGAGTGCCGGGAGGGGAGAGACCCAGTACTTC
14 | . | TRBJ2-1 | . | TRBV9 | CASTLDAGNNEQFF | TGTGCCAGCACCCTAGACGCGGGGAACAATGAGCAGTTCTTC
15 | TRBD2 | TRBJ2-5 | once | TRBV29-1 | CSVVLAGGIQETQYF | TGCAGCGTCGTCTTAGCGGGGGGAATCCAAGAGACCCAGTACTTC
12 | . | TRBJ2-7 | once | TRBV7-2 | CASSLGLWEQYF | TGTGCCAGCAGCTTAGGCCTATGGGAGCAGTACTTC
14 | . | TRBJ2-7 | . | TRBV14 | CASSPQGLRIEQYF | TGTGCCAGCAGCCCCCAGGGTCTCAGGATTGAGCAGTACTTC
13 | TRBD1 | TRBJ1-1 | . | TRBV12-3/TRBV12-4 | CASSRQGKSEAFF | TGTGCCAGCAGTCGACAGGGAAAGAGTGAAGCTTTCTTT
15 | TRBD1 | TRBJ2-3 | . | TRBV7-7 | CASSPGDSSTDTQYF | TGTGCTAGCAGCCCCGGGGACAGTAGCACAGATACGCAGTATTTT
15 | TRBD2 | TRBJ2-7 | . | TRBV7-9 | CASSLAGGRVYEQYF | TGTGCCAGCAGCTTAGCAGGCGGGAGGGTCTACGAGCAGTACTTC
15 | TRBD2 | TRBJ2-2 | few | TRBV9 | CASSGGLVGSGELFF | TGTGCCAGCAGCGGGGGACTAGTGGGGTCCGGGGAGCTGTTTTTT
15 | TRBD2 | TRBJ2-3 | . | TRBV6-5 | CASSLGLARTDTQYF | TGTGCCAGCAGTCTCGGACTAGCTAGGACAGATACGCAGTATTTT
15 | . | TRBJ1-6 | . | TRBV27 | CASSPAPGTKSPLHF | TGTGCCAGCAGTCCGGCTCCCGGGACAAAATCACCCCTCCACTTT
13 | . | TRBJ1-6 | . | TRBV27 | CASSPGYNSPLHF | TGTGCCAGCAGTCCGGGGTATAATTCACCCCTCCACTTT
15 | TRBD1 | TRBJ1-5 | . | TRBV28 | CASTSGGGKSQPQHF | TGTGCCAGCACTTCAGGGGGCGGGAAAAGTCAGCCCCAGCATTTT
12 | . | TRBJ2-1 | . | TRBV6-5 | CASREGYNEQFF | TGTGCCAGCAGAGAGGGCTACAATGAGCAGTTCTTC
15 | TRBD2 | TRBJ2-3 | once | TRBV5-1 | CASKIVAGDTDTQYF | TGCGCCAGCAAAATAGTAGCGGGGGACACAGATACGCAGTATTTT
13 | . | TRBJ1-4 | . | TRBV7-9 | CASSFVGVEKLFF | TGTGCCAGCAGCTTCGTCGGGGTGGAAAAACTGTTTTTT
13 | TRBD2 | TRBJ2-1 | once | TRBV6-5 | CAAGSGSPNEQFF | TGTGCCGCGGGCAGCGGGAGTCCGAATGAGCAGTTCTTC
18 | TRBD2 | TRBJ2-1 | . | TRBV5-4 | CASSPVRPGGYLYNEQFF | TGTGCCAGCAGCCCGGTTAGGCCGGGAGGATACCTCTACAATGAGCAGTTCTTC
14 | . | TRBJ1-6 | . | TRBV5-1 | CASSLDGGGSPLHF | TGCGCCAGCAGCCTGGACGGCGGGGGTTCACCCCTCCACTTT
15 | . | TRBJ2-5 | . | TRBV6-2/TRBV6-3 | CASSYRVRHLETQYF | TGTGCCAGCAGTTACCGTGTGAGACACTTGGAGACCCAGTACTTC
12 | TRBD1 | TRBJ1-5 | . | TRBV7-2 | CASSTGGQPQHF | TGTGCCAGCAGCACAGGGGGACAGCCCCAGCATTTT
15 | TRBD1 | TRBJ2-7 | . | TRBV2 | CASSVKNTGGGEQYF | TGTGCCAGCAGTGTTAAAAATACAGGGGGCGGCGAGCAGTACTTC
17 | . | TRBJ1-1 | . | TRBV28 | CASSMDSPGKMNTEAFF | TGTGCCAGCAGCATGGACAGTCCGGGTAAGATGAACACTGAAGCTTTCTTT
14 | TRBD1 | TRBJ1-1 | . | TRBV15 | CATSRDGTGTEAFF | TGTGCCACCAGCAGAGATGGGACAGGGACTGAAGCTTTCTTT
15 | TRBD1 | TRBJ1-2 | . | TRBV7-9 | CASSDRDRGDYGYTF | TGTGCCAGCAGCGACCGGGACAGGGGCGACTATGGCTACACCTTC
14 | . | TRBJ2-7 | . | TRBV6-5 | CASNQGGAAYEQYF | TGTGCCAGCAACCAAGGGGGGGCGGCCTACGAGCAGTACTTC
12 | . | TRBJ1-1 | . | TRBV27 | CASSFTEGTLEF | TGTGCCAGCAGTTTTACGGAGGGAACACTGGAATTT
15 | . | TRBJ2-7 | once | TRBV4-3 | CASSQRGQLSYEQYF | TGCGCCAGCAGCCAAAGAGGGCAACTCTCCTACGAGCAGTACTTC
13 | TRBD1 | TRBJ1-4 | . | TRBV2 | CASNRQGNEKLFF | TGTGCCAGCAACCGACAGGGAAATGAAAAACTGTTTTTT
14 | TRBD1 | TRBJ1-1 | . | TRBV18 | CASSPRQGVGQAFF | TGTGCCAGCTCACCACGACAGGGAGTTGGTCAAGCTTTCTTT
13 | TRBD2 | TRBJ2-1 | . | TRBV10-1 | CASMATSVGEQFF | TGCGCCAGCATGGCCACTAGCGTTGGTGAGCAGTTCTTC
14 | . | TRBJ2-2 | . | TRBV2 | CASRLGQGGGELFF | TGTGCCAGCAGGTTGGGGCAGGGTGGCGGGGAGCTGTTTTTT
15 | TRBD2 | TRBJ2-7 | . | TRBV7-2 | CASSLSGGSSYEQYF | TGTGCCAGCAGCTTAAGCGGCGGGAGCTCCTACGAGCAGTACTTC
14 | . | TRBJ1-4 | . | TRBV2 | CASRNRRSNEKLFF | TGTGCCAGCCGCAACAGGCGCTCTAATGAAAAACTGTTTTTT